This TCR beta chain is drawn from a study of shared clonotypes between healthy human individuals. Clones were read by immunoSEQ multiplex PCR, and TCRdb kept only the in-frame ones, dropping some. The sample has some 530,000 clones, around 73% seen once. Overall study findings and caveats: The researchers took only blood, and tissue repertoires probably look different.

CDR3 length: 18 residues. All donors were Caucasian adults living in Nashville, Tennessee. As to this clone: Its matching antigen is unknown.

This chain connects TRBV1 to TRBJ2-7. TRBV1 is classified as a pseudogene. The sequence came from a woman aged 40 to 50 in good health. Some clones in this sample may be carry-over from other donors' samples. The sample was PBMCs. CDR3 coding DNA: TGCACCAGCAGCCAAGATATCGGGGGCCGAGACCATTCCTACGAGCAGTACTTC. Its protein product is CTSSQDIGGRDHSYEQYF.